The clone carrying this T cell receptor gamma chain was seen only once. Its antigen is as yet unknown. This CDR3 is also generated by other DNA sequences in the sample. This sample stems from a study of gamma delta lymphoproliferative disorders and STAT genes. Overall study: The LymphoTrack Dx TCRG Assay amplified gamma chains from at least 50 ng of genomic DNA. Study observations and caveats: Most major patient clonotypes were shared with at least one healthy donor. Patient-control comparisons may be limited by differing T cell maturation stages.

TCRdb re-called the multiplex PCR reads with CATT. There are some 2,500 gamma-chain clones in the sample; around 20% occur only once, and 50% to 60% lies in the top ten. PBMCs from patients and controls supplied the genomic DNA for sequencing. Patients who were sequenced were a median roughly 63 years old. Sequenced sample: blood. The source is a human donor with gamma-delta T-cell large granular lymphocyte leukemia.

CDR3 coding DNA: TGTGCCACCTGGGATATTGGCTATAAGAAACTCTTT. This translates into CATWDIGYKKLF. The chain combines TRGV8 with TRGJ1 or TRGJ2. The J gene comes from matching the DNA to germline here; TCRdb lacks it. In germline, CDR1 is VENAVY, CDR2 YDSYNSRV. This CDR3 contains 12 residues. V shed 2 bases, J shed 7 bases, and the junction held 5 bases outside the gene matches.